The table lists the clone carrying this T cell receptor (beta chain) with many counts. Each CDR3 protein is one row after TCRdb ran MiXCR on the PCR reads. Of about 8,200 distinct CDR3 sequences detected, approximately 50% appear once; the ten largest clones hold approximately 97%. This sample is part of a study of CD4 and CD8 cells across lung adenocarcinoma regions. The source of this sequence is a male donor with lung adenocarcinoma. The CD4 and CD8 labels of this study may be unreliable. Sequencing was performed on CD8+ T cells from the center of a lung tumor.

CDR3 region: CASQTGLDLYEQYF. The CDR3 DNA follows: TGTGCCAGTCAGACGGGGCTCGACTTGTACGAGCAGTACTTC. V gene TRBV6-1 combines with J gene TRBJ2-7; D could derive from TRBD1 or TRBD2 (5 bases each). V lost 9 bases and J 4 bases, leaving 19 bases between the germline ends. Per the germline V gene, CDR1 is MNHNS and CDR2 is SASEGT. The CDR3 is made up of 14 amino acids.